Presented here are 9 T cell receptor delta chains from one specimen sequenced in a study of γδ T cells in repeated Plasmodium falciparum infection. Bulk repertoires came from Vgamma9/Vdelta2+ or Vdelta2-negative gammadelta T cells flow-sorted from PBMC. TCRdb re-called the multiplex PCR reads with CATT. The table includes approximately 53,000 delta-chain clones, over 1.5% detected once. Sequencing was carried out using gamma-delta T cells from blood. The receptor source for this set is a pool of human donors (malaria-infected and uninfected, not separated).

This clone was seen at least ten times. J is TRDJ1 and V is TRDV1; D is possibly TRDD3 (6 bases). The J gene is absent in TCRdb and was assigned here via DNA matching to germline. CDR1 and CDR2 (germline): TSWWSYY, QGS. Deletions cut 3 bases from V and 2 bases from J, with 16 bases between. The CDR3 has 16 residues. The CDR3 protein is CALGDRWGDPTDKLIF. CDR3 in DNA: TGTGCTCTTGGGGACCGATGGGGGGACCCGACCGATAAACTCATCTTT.

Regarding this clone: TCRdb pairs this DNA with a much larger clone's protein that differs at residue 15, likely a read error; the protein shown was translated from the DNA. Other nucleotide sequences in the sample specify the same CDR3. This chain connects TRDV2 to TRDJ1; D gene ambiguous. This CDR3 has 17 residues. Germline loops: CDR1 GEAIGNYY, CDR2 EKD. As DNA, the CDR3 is TGTGCCTGTGACACCGTAGGACAGCCAGACCACACCGATAAACCCATCTTT. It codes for CACDTVGQPDHTDKPIF.

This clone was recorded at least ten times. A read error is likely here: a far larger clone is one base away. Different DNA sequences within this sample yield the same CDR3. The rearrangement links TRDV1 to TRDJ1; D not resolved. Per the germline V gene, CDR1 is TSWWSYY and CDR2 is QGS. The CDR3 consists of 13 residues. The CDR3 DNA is TGTGCTCTTGGGGCCATAACCACAGATAAGCTCATCTTT. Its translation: CALGAITTDKLIF.

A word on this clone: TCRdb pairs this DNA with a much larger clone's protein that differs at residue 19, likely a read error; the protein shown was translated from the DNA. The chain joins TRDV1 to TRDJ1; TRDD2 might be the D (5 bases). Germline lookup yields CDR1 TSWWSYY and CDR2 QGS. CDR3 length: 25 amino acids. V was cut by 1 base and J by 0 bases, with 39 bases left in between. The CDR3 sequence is CALGEPRKPYPLLRATIRDTDKLIF. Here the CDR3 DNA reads TGTGCTCTTGGGGAACCCCGGAAACCCTACCCTTTACTCCGTGCCACCATTAGGGACACCGATAAACTCATCTTT.

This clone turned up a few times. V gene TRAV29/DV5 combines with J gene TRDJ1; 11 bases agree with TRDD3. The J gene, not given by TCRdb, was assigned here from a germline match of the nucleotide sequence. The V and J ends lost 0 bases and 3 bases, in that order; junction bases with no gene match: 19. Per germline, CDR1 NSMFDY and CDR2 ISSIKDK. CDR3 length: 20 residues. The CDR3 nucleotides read TGTGCAGCAAGCGGGGGCCCGCCTGGGGGATACCGGTCTTCCCCCGATAAACTCATCTTT. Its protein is CAASGGPPGGYRSSPDKLIF.

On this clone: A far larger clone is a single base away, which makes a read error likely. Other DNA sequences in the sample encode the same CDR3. The CDR3 region has the DNA TGTGCTAGTCCCCCCTATGACCTATACTGGGGGATCAACACCGATAAACTCATCTTT. This translates into CASPPYDLYWGINTDKLIF. The chain uses TRAV38-2/DV8 and TRDJ1, with 10 positions matching TRDD3. Here the J gene came from matching the DNA to germline, since TCRdb omits it. Germline lookup yields CDR1 TSESDYY and CDR2 QEAYKQQN. The CDR3 runs to 19 residues. J gave up 0 bases and V 10 bases, and 21 bases lay outside the gene matches.

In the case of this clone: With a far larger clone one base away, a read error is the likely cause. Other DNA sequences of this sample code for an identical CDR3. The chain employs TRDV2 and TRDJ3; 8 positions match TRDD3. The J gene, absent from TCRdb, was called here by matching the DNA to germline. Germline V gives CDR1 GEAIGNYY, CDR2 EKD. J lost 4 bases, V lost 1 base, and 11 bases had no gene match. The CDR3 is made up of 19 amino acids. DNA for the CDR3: TGTGCCTGTGACACTCCTGGGGGACAAAGCTCTTGGGACACCCGACAGATGTTTTTC. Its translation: CACDTPGGQSSWDTRQMFF.

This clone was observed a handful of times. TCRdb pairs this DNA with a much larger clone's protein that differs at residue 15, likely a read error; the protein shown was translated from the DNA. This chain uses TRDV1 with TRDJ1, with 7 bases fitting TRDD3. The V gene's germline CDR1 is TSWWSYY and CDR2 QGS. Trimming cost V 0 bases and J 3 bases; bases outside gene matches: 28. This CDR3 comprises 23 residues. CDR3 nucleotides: TGTGCTCTTGGGGAACTAGGGAGTCCTTCGAAGTGGCTGGGGGCGCTGACGTCCGATAAACTCATCTTT. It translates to CALGELGSPSKWLGALTSDKLIF.

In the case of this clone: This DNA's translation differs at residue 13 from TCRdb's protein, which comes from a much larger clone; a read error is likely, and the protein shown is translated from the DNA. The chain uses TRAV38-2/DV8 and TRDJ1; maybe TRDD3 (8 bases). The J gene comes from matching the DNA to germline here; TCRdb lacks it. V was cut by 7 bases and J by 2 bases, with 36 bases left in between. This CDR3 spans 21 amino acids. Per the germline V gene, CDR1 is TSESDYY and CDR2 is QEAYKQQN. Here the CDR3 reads CAYSAFPTCTGGSEGTDKLIF. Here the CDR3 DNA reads TGTGCTTATTCCGCTTTTCCTACTTGTACTGGGGGGTCTGAGGGTACCGATAAACTCATCTTT.